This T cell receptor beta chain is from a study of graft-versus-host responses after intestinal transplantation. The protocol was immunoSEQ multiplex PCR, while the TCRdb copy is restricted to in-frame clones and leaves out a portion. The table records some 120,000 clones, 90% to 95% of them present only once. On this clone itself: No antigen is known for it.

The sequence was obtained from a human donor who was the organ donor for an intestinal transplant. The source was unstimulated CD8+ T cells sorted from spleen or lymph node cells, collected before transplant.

CDR3 DNA: TGTGCCAGCAGCTTGCCGGGGTTTAGCGGGAGAGTGAATGAGCAGTTCTTC. Its translation is CASSLPGFSGRVNEQFF. The chain recombines TRBV5-6 with TRBJ2-1; TRBD2 matches at 9 bases. The CDR3 runs to 17 residues. Germline CDR1 is SGHDT and CDR2 is YYEEEE. V trimming: 1 base; J trimming: 7 bases; junction bases outside the gene matches: 12.